The source of this T cell receptor beta chain is a study of OX40 agonist ivuxolimab in advanced cancers. The overall study: The patients' treatment was ivuxolimab, an agonistic anti-OX40 (CD134) antibody. Males comprised roughly four fifths of the group, whose mean age was approximately 60 years (range roughly 20 to 90). Therapy given before enrollment (anti-PD-1, anti-PD-L1 or anti-CTLA-4) was allowed, and 35% to 45% had some. Findings and limits, study-wide: Certain nonresponders likewise exhibited a low normalized T-cell clonal expansion.

In regard to this clone: Antigen specificity is unknown.

The length of the CDR3 is 15 residues. Trimming at V came to 2 bases and at J to 4 bases, leaving 5 bases not matched to a gene. Germline V CDR1 and CDR2: SGHTS, YDEGEE. Some clones are missing from TCRdb's copy, which holds only in-frame ones; the method was immunoSEQ multiplex PCR. The table shows tens of thousands of clones, with 89% occurring only once. The clonotype originates from an adult with an advanced solid tumor such as melanoma, head and neck, liver or kidney cancer. The source material was CD4+ or CD8+ T cells sorted from blood, sampled in a trial of the OX40 agonist ivuxolimab. The J gene is TRBJ2-3, the V gene TRBV5-8; 9 bases align to TRBD1. The CDR3 nucleotides read TGTGCCAGCAGCTTATGGGACAGGGCGTCAGATACGCAGTATTTT. Amino acids: CASSLWDRASDTQYF.